These 19 T cell receptor beta chains share one sample of origin, sequenced in a study of blood T cell repertoires in COVID-19. Assay used: immunoSEQ multiplex PCR; TCRdb lists only in-frame clones, some missing. Of about 78,000 clones in the sample, around 90% are singletons; the top ten hold roughly 4.5%. The sequenced sample was peripheral blood. These receptors all stem from an elderly woman with active or convalescent COVID-19.

The CDR3 sequence is CASSLTQYGYTF. The CDR3, as DNA: TGTGCCAGCAGTTTAACCCAGTATGGCTACACCTTC. This rearrangement joins TRBV28 to TRBJ1-2; D ambiguous. The CDR3 runs 12 residues. From germline, CDR1 is MDHEN and CDR2 SYDVKM. The V end lost 2 bases, the J end lost 5 bases, and 6 bases lay between the germline ends.

This chain connects TRBV5-1 to TRBJ1-1; a weak D match, TRBD1 (5 bases). This CDR3 spans 16 amino acids. The ends were cut back, 4 bases at V and 0 bases at J, with 16 bases in the middle. The germline V gene has CDR1 SGHRS and CDR2 YFSETQ. The CDR3 DNA is TGCGCCAGCAGCCCGGCCCGGGGGGGAATGAACACTGAAGCTTTCTTT. Translation: CASSPARGGMNTEAFF.

V usage is TRBV7-9 and J usage is TRBJ1-1; maybe TRBD1 (5 bases). The germline V gene has CDR1 SEHNR and CDR2 FQNEAQ (reference sequence). With 0 bases removed from V and 1 base from J, the gap between germline ends came to 9 bases. CDR3 length equals 15 residues. The CDR3 loop is CASSLAGGGNTEAFF. The CDR3 nucleotides read TGTGCCAGCAGCTTAGCTGGGGGAGGGAACACTGAAGCTTTCTTT.

This clone occurred once. The V gene is TRBV19, the J gene TRBJ2-1; TRBD1 matches 9 bases. Germline assignment: CDR1 LNHDA and CDR2 SQIVND (reference sequence). With V trimmed by 3 bases and J by 4 bases, 10 bases remained unmatched. The CDR3 sequence is 17 residues long. DNA for the CDR3: TGTGCCAGTAGTATTAATGTGTGGACAGGGGCGTACAATGAGCAGTTCTTC. Translation gives CASSINVWTGAYNEQFF. Full variable domain (rest looked up from reference TRBV19 and TRBJ2-1): DGGITQSPKYLFRKEGQNVTLSCEQNLNHDAMYWYRQDPGQGLRLIYYSQIVNDFQKGDIAEGYSVSREKKESFPLTVTSAQKNPTAFYLCASSINVWTGAYNEQFFGPGTRLTVL.

The chain links TRBV28 to TRBJ2-3; possibly TRBD1 for D (6 bases). CDR1 is MDHEN and CDR2 is SYDVKM in the germline V gene. V was shortened by 3 bases and J by 3 bases, with 13 bases between the two germline ends. This CDR3 is 15 amino acids long. CDR3 amino acids: CASSLGTQTTDTQYF. For the CDR3, the DNA is TGTGCCAGCAGTTTGGGGACACAAACAACAGATACGCAGTATTTT.

The CDR3 reads CSVGREGVGNTIYF. CDR3 sequence (DNA): TGCAGCGTTGGCCGGGAGGGGGTTGGAAACACCATATATTTT. The rearrangement joins TRBV29-1 to TRBJ1-3; weak D call: TRBD1 (6 bases). This CDR3 contains 14 residues. CDR1 and CDR2 from the germline V gene are SQVTM and ANQGSEA. Trimming pared 4 bases from V and 3 bases from J, leaving 13 bases between.

This chain uses TRBV9 with TRBJ2-5, with D possibly being TRBD2 (6 bases). The CDR3 is made up of 16 amino acids. Between the trimmed V and J ends, which lost 0 bases and 2 bases, there was a span of 14 bases. CDR1 is SGDLS and CDR2 is YYNGEE in the germline V gene. The chain's CDR3 is CASSVGSGLPQETQYF. The CDR3 DNA follows: TGTGCCAGCAGCGTAGGATCGGGACTCCCTCAAGAGACCCAGTACTTC.

The chain couples TRBV19 to TRBJ1-5; 7 bases are shared with TRBD1. J gave up 6 bases and V 1 base, and 6 bases lay outside the gene matches. Germline assignment: CDR1 LNHDA and CDR2 SQIVND (reference sequence). The CDR3 contains 15 residues. The CDR3 nucleotides are TGTGCCAGTAGTATAGTGGCAGGGGGGCGTCAGCCCCAGCATTTT. This codes for CASSIVAGGRQPQHF.

CDR3 protein: CASSPGLAGQETQYF. In DNA, the CDR3 is TGTGCCAGCAGCCCTGGACTAGCGGGACAAGAGACCCAGTACTTC. The chain recombines TRBV9 with TRBJ2-5; 12 bases agree with TRBD2. CDR1 is SGDLS, CDR2 YYNGEE, per germline. The CDR3 is 15 residues long. The J segment lost 2 bases and the V segment lost 4 bases, leaving 3 bases of the junction unmatched.

This sequence joins TRBV21-1 and TRBJ1-2. TRBV21-1 is labeled a pseudogene. The CDR3 spans 16 residues. The CDR3 bases are TGTGCCAGCACCCAAGGGAGGGGCGATCGGTATTATGGCTACACCTTC. Its protein product is CASTQGRGDRYYGYTF.

This sequence joins TRBV5-6 and TRBJ2-2; D may be TRBD2 (5 bases). CDR3 length equals 13 residues. Germline V CDR1 and CDR2: SGHDT, YYEEEE. The germline V and J ends were trimmed by 2 bases and 7 bases, with 9 bases remaining between them. CDR3 amino acids: CASSFTAGGELFF. CDR3 nucleotide sequence: TGTGCCAGCAGCTTTACCGCGGGCGGGGAGCTGTTTTTT.

This chain connects TRBV5-5 to TRBJ1-4; tentatively, D is TRBD1 (5 bases). Trimming left V 2 bases short and J 6 bases short, with 11 bases between. Per germline, CDR1 SGHKS and CDR2 YYEKEE (reference sequence). The CDR3 length is 14 residues. The chain's CDR3 is CASSLAPGDEKLFF. As DNA, the CDR3 is TGTGCCAGCAGCTTAGCCCCGGGGGATGAAAAACTGTTTTTT.

The V call is TRBV7-2, the J call TRBJ2-3, with D maybe TRBD2 (5 bases). Trimming took 0 bases from V and 1 from J, leaving 8 bases between them. Germline CDR1 SGHTA, CDR2 FQGNSA. The CDR3 totals 15 residues. CDR3 nucleotide sequence: TGTGCCAGCAGCTTAGCGGCCGGGGGCACAGATACGCAGTATTTT. This codes for CASSLAAGGTDTQYF.

The chain links TRBV19 to TRBJ1-1, with TRBD1 as a possible D gene (5 bases). Trimming pared 5 bases from V and 4 bases from J, leaving 11 bases between. The CDR3 runs 13 residues. The germline CDR1 and CDR2 sequences are LNHDA and SQIVND (reference sequence). The CDR3 DNA follows: TGTGCCAGTAGTGGAGGGACGAGCACTGAAGCTTTCTTT. Translated, it gives CASSGGTSTEAFF.

This sequence joins TRBV7-2 and TRBJ1-6, with a possible D match to TRBD1 (6 bases). Per the germline V gene, CDR1 is SGHTA and CDR2 is FQGNSA. V lost 0 bases to trimming and J lost 9 bases, with 12 bases between them. CDR3 length: 15 amino acids. CDR3 residues: CASSLAFRGGSPLHF. CDR3 sequence (DNA): TGTGCCAGCAGCTTAGCCTTCAGGGGCGGTTCACCCCTCCACTTT. The full variable domain, with the rest looked up from reference TRBV7-2 and TRBJ1-6, is GAGVSQSPSNKVTEKGKDVELRCDPISGHTALYWYRQSLGQGLEFLIYFQGNSAPDKSGLPSDRFSAERTGGSVSTLTIQRTQQEDSAVYLCASSLAFRGGSPLHFGNGTRLTVT.

The chain carries TRBV28 and TRBJ2-5; tentatively, D is TRBD1 (5 bases). Per the germline V gene, CDR1 is MDHEN and CDR2 is SYDVKM. The V end lost 6 bases, the J end lost 0 bases, and 11 bases lay between the germline ends. The CDR3 extends over 14 amino acids. CDR3 nucleotides: TGTGCCAGCAGCAAATACAGGTACCAAGAGACCCAGTACTTC. It is translated as CASSKYRYQETQYF.

This chain uses TRBV5-1 with TRBJ2-5; D gene uncertain. Per the germline V gene, CDR1 is SGHRS and CDR2 is YFSETQ. The ends were cut back, 0 bases at V and 5 bases at J, with 5 bases in the middle. The CDR3 has 12 amino acids. Here the CDR3 reads CASSLARETQYF. The DNA for the CDR3 is TGCGCCAGCAGCTTGGCACGGGAGACCCAGTACTTC.

The chain combines TRBV28 with TRBJ2-3; possible D gene TRBD2, 6 bases. The CDR3 runs to 15 residues. V gave up 3 bases and J gave up 6 bases, with 16 bases separating them. The germline V gene has CDR1 MDHEN and CDR2 SYDVKM. In DNA form, the CDR3 reads TGTGCCAGCAGTTTGGGGCGGAGGGGTGGGGATACGCAGTATTTT. It encodes CASSLGRRGGDTQYF.

The chain combines TRBV6-2 or TRBV6-3 with TRBJ2-5; TRBD2 aligns across 7 bases. The germline V gene encodes CDR1 MNHEY and CDR2 SVGEGT. V was pared by 5 bases and J by 5 bases, with 8 bases of the junction left unmatched. The CDR3 covers 14 residues. The CDR3 sequence is CASSHSGTPETQYF. For the CDR3, the DNA is TGTGCCAGCAGTCACAGCGGGACCCCGGAGACCCAGTACTTC.